This is a list of T cell receptor beta chains from one sample in a study of T cells in Graves' hyperthyroidism and ophthalmopathy. TCRdb reprocessed the multiplex PCR reads via MiXCR and lists one record per CDR3 protein. Of about 52,000 distinct CDR3 sequences in the sample, roughly 50% were seen once. The specimen sequenced was blood. These receptors came from a woman between 45 and 60 years old with Graves' ophthalmopathy. Both conserved end residues are part of each CDR3. A D gene is named only where the DNA matches it firmly. For some rows the clone size is stated as once, few or many, or as a class when expanded; others skip it.

abundance | j_gene | d_gene | v_gene | CDR3nt | CDR3aa
medium-sized | TRBJ2-1 | . | TRBV19 | TGTGCCAGTAGTAACAGGGGAGGTAGCAATGAGCAGTTCTTC | CASSNRGGSNEQFF
. | TRBJ2-3 | . | TRBV24-1 | TGTGCCGCCAGTGATTTATTAGATGCGCAGTATTTT | CAASDLLDAQYF
. | TRBJ2-1 | TRBD2 | TRBV7-3 | TGTGCCAGCTCGGCGGCGAGCGGGAGCAATAATAAGCAGTTCTTC | CASSAASGSNNKQFF
. | TRBJ2-3 | . | TRBV7-3 | TGTGCCAGCAGCTCAGGGGCTAGCGGTATCCCGTATTTT | CASSSGASGIPYF
. | TRBJ2-5 | TRBD2 | TRBV6-6 | TGTGCCAGCAGTTTACTCTTTGGACTAGCTCCCCCGGGGGAGACCCAGTACTTC | CASSLLFGLAPPGETQYF
many | TRBJ2-1 | . | TRBV5-6 | TGTGCCAGCAGCTTGTCTGGGGGTAACTCCTACAATGAGCAGTTCTTC | CASSLSGGNSYNEQFF
. | TRBJ2-5 | . | TRBV5-1 | TGCGCCAGCAGCTCTCACTTACAGGGGACCCAGTACTTC | CASSSHLQGTQYF
. | TRBJ1-2 | . | TRBV2 | TGTGCCAGCAGCAGGGACTATGGCTACACCTTC | CASSRDYGYTF
. | TRBJ1-1 | . | TRBV10-3 | TGTGCCATCAGTGAGAGGGGGACTAAAGCTTTCTTT | CAISERGTKAFF
. | TRBJ1-5 | . | TRBV7-2 | TGTGCCAGCAGCACCCGGAGGTGGCGCCAAGAGACCCAGCATTTT | CASSTRRWRQETQHF
once | TRBJ2-2 | . | TRBV24-1 | TGTGCCGCCAGTGATTTGCAACCCGCAGGGCCATACACCGGGGAGCTGTTTTTT | CAASDLQPAGPYTGELFF
many | TRBJ2-1 | TRBD2 | TRBV5-6 | TGTGCCAGCAGCTTGGATCTAGCGGGAGGGGGGCAGTTCTTC | CASSLDLAGGGQFF
. | TRBJ2-7 | . | TRBV25-1 | TGTGCCAGCAGTGAATCGGTTCAGCTAGGGGTCTACGAGCAGTACTTC | CASSESVQLGVYEQYF
once | TRBJ1-2 | TRBD1 | TRBV7-9 | TGTGCCAGCAGCTTAGGGACAGGGGCATATGGCTACACCTTC | CASSLGTGAYGYTF
. | TRBJ2-6 | . | TRBV7-7 | TGTGCTAGCAGCTTACAGACGGACCTGTGCTCTGGGGCCAACGTCCTGACTTTC | CASSLQTDLCSGANVLTF
many | TRBJ2-3 | TRBD2 | TRBV20-1 | TGCAGTGCCGAGACTAGCGGCACAGATACGCAGTATTTT | CSAETSGTDTQYF
once | TRBJ2-7 | TRBD1 | TRBV19 | TGTGCCAGTAGTACCACAGGGGGCGAGCAGTACTTC | CASSTTGGEQYF
many | TRBJ1-6 | . | TRBV9 | TGTGCCAGCAGCGTAGTCGGAACACCCGATTCACCCCTCCACTTT | CASSVVGTPDSPLHF
. | TRBJ1-4 | . | TRBV15 | TGTGCCACCAGCAGGTCGACAGGTGGGAATGAAAAACTGTTTTTT | CATSRSTGGNEKLFF
. | TRBJ2-1 | TRBD2 | TRBV28 | TGTGCCAGCAGTCTCAACGCGGGGGACAATGAGCAGTTCTTC | CASSLNAGDNEQFF
. | TRBJ2-3 | TRBD2 | TRBV20-1 | TGCAGTGCTGGACCCTTCCCCGCGGGAGCTCCAGATACGCAGTATTTC | CSAGPFPAGAPDTQYF
many | TRBJ2-3 | TRBD2 | TRBV2 | TGTGCCAGCAGTGAAGCACAACTAGCGGGGGGCACAGATACGCAGTATTTT | CASSEAQLAGGTDTQYF
many | TRBJ2-7 | . | TRBV5-1 | TGCGCCAGCAGCTTGACGGCTGGGACTTTCCAGATCTACGAGCAGTACTTC | CASSLTAGTFQIYEQYF
. | TRBJ1-3 | TRBD1 | TRBV10-3 | TGTGCCATCAGTTCGAGGACAGGATCCAGCCCTGGAAACACCGTATATTTT | CAISSRTGSSPGNTVYF
. | TRBJ2-6 | TRBD1 | TRBV7-3 | TGTGCCAGCAGCTTACAGGCAGGGGGCAACGTCCTGACTTTC | CASSLQAGGNVLTF
many | TRBJ2-7 | . | TRBV27 | TGTGCCAGCGGATCAACGGGGGAGCAGTACTTC | CASGSTGEQYF
many | TRBJ2-5 | . | TRBV20-1 | TGCAGTGCTAGATCCGGGACTCCTCAAGAGACCCAGTACTTC | CSARSGTPQETQYF
many | TRBJ2-7 | . | TRBV11-2 | TGTGCCAGCAGCCAAACCGGCGGATCCACCTACGAGCAGTACTTC | CASSQTGGSTYEQYF
many | TRBJ1-2 | TRBD1 | TRBV12-3/TRBV12-4 | TGTGCCAGCAGTTCGGGGACAGGGGGCACCTATGGCTACACCTTC | CASSSGTGGTYGYTF
. | TRBJ2-7 | . | TRBV7-2 | TGTGCCAGCAAAGAGGGGACCGGGGGGCTGTACTTC | CASKEGTGGLYF
many | TRBJ2-7 | . | TRBV5-1 | TGCGCCAGCAGCTTCAGACTCTCGGGGGAGCAGTACTTC | CASSFRLSGEQYF